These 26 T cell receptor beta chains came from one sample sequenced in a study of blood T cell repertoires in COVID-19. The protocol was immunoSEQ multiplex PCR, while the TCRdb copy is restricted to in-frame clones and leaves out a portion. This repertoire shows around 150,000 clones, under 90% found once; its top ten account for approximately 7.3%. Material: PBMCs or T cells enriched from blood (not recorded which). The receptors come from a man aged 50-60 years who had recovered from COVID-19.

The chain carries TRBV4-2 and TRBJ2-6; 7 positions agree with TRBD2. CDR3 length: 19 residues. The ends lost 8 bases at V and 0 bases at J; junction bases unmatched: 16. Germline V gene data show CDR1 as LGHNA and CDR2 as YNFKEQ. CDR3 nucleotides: TGTGCCAGCGCCCCAAGAACCTCGGGACTAAGCTCTGGGGCCAACGTCCTGACTTTC. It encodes CASAPRTSGLSSGANVLTF.

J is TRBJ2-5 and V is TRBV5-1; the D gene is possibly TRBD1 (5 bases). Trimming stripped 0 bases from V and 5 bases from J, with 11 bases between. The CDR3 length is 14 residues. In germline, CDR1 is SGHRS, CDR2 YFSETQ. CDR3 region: CASSLVGAVETQYF. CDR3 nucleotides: TGCGCCAGCAGCTTGGTTGGGGCCGTGGAGACCCAGTACTTC.

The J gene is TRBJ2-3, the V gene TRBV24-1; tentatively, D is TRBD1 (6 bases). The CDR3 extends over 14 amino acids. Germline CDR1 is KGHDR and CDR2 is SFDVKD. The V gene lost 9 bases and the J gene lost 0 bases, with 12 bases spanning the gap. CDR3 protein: CATPDRPSTDTQYF. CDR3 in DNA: TGTGCCACCCCCGACAGGCCGAGCACAGATACGCAGTATTTT.

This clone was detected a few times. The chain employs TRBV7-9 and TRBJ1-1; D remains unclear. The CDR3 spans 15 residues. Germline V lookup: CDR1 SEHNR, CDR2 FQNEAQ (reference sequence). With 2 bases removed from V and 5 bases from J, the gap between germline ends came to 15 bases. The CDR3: CASSLNYGTRTEAFF. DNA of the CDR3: TGTGCCAGCAGCTTAAACTACGGCACACGGACTGAAGCTTTCTTT.

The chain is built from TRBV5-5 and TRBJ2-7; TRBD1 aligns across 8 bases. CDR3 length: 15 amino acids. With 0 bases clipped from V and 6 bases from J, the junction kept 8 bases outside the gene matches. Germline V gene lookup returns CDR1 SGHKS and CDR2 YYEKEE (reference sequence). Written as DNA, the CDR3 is TGTGCCAGCAGCTTGGCAGGGGGCGCCCCCCGCGAGCAGTACTTC. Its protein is CASSLAGGAPREQYF.

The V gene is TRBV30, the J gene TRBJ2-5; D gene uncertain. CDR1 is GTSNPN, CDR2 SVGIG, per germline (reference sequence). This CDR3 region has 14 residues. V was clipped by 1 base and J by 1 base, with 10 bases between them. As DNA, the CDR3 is TGTGCCTGGAGTGGTCCGGTTCGCCAAGAGACCCAGTACTTC. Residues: CAWSGPVRQETQYF.

The CDR3 coding sequence is TGTGCCAGCAGTGATGGGTTCACGGGACAGCCCCAGCATTTT. Translating gives CASSDGFTGQPQHF. The chain recombines TRBV6-1 with TRBJ1-5; unclear D gene. The CDR3 is 14 residues long. The germline V gene encodes CDR1 MNHNS and CDR2 SASEGT. Deletions cut 3 bases from V and 7 bases from J, with 13 bases between.

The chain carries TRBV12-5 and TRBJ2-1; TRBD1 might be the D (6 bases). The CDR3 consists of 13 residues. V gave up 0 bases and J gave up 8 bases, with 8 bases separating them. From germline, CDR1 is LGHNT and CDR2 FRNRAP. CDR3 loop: CASGLVQGHEQFF. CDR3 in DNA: TGTGCTAGTGGTTTGGTACAGGGCCATGAGCAGTTCTTC.

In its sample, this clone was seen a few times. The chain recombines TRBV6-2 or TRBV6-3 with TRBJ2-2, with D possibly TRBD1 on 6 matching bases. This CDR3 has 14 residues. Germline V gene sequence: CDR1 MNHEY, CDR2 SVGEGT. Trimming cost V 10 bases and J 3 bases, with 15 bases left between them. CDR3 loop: CATSWTVDTGELFF. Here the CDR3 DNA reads TGTGCCACCAGCTGGACAGTAGACACCGGGGAGCTGTTTTTT.

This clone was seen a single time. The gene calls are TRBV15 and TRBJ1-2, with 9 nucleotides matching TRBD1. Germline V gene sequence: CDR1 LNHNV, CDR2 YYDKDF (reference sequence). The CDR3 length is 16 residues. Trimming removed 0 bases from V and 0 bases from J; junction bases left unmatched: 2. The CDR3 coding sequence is TGTGCCACCAGCAGAGAGAGGACAGGGGCTAACTATGGCTACACCTTC. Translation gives CATSRERTGANYGYTF.

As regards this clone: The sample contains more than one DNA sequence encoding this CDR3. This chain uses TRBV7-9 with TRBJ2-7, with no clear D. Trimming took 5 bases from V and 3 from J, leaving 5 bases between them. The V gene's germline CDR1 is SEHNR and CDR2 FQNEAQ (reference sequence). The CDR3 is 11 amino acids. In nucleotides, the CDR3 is TGTGCCAGCAGCCCCAGCTACGAGCAGTACTTC. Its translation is CASSPSYEQYF.

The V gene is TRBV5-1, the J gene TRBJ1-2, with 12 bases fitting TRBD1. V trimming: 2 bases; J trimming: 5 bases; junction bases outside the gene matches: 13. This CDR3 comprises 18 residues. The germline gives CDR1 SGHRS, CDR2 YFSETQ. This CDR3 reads CASSFGQPGQGARYGYTF. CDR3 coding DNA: TGCGCCAGCAGCTTTGGTCAACCGGGACAGGGGGCAAGGTATGGCTACACCTTC.

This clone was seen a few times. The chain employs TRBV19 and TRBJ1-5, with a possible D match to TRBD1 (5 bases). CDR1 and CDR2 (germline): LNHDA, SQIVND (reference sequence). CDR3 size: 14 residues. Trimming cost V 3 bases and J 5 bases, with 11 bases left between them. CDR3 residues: CASSIRTPDQPQHF. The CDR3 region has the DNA TGTGCCAGTAGTATCAGGACACCGGATCAGCCCCAGCATTTT.

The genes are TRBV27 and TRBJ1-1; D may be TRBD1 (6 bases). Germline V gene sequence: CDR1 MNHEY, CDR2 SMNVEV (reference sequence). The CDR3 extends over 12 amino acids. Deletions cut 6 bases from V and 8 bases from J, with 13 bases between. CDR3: CASRSGATEAFF. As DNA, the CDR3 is TGTGCCAGCAGGTCAGGGGCTACGGAAGCTTTCTTT.

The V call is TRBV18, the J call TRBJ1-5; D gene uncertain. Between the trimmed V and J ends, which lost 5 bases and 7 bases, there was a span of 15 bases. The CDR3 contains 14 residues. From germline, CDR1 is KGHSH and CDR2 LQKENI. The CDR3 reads CASSSNGVGQPQHF. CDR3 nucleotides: TGTGCCAGCTCATCGAACGGGGTAGGCCAGCCCCAGCATTTT. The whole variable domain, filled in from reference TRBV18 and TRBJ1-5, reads NAGVMQNPRHLVRRRGQEARLRCSPMKGHSHVYWYRQLPEEGLKFMVYLQKENIIDESGMPKERFSAEFPKEGPSILRIQQVVRGDSAAYFCASSSNGVGQPQHFGDGTRLSIL.

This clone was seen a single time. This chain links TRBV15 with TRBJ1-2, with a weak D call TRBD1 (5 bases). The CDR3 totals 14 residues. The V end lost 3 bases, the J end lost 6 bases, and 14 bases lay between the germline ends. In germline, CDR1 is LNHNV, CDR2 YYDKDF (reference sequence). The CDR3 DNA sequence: TGTGCCACCAGCAGGGGAGGGGATATCGATGGCTACACCTTC. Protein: CATSRGGDIDGYTF.

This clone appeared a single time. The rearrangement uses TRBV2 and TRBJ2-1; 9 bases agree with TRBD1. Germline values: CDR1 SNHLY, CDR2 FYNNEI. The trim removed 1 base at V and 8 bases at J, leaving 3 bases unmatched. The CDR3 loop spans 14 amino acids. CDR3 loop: CASSEEGQGYEQFF. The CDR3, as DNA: TGTGCCAGCAGTGAAGAGGGACAGGGCTATGAGCAGTTCTTC.

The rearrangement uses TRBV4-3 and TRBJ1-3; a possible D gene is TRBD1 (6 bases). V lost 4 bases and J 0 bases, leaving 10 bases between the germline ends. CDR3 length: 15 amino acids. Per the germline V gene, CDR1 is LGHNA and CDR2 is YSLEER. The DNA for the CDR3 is TGCGCCAGCAGCCCTGACAGGCCCTCTGGAAACACCATATATTTT. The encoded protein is CASSPDRPSGNTIYF.

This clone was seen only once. The CDR3 DNA reads TGCAGCGGAGGCCTGAGGCGTGAAGCTTTCTTT. This encodes CSGGLRREAFF. The chain links TRBV29-1 to TRBJ1-1; D remains unclear. Trimming shortened V by 7 bases and J by 7 bases, and 13 bases separated the two germline ends. Germline CDR1 and CDR2: SQVTM and ANQGSEA. The CDR3 consists of 11 residues.

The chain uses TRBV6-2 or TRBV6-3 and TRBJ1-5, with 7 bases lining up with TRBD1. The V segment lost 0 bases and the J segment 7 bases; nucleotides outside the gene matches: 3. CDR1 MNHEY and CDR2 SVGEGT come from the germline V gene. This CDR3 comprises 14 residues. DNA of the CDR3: TGTGCCAGCAGTTACTCGACAGGGTTCCAGCCCCAGCATTTT. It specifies CASSYSTGFQPQHF.

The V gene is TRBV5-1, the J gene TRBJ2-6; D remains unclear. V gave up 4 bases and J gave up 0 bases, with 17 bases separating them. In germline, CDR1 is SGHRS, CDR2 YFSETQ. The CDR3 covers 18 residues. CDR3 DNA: TGCGCCAGCAGCCCCACCGTAGGCAGCGTCTCTGGGGCCAACGTCCTGACTTTC. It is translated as CASSPTVGSVSGANVLTF.

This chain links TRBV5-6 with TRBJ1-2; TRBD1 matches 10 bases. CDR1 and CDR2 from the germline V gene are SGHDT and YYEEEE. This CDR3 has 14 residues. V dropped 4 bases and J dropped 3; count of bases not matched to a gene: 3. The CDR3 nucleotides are TGTGCCAGCAGCGGGGGACAGGGGCACTATGGCTACACCTTC. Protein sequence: CASSGGQGHYGYTF.

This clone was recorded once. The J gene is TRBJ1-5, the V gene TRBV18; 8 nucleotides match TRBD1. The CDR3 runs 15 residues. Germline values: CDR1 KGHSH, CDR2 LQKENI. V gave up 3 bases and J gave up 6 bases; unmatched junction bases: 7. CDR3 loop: CASSPPGGRGQPQHF. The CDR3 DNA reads TGTGCCAGCTCACCTCCAGGGGGCAGGGGTCAGCCCCAGCATTTT.

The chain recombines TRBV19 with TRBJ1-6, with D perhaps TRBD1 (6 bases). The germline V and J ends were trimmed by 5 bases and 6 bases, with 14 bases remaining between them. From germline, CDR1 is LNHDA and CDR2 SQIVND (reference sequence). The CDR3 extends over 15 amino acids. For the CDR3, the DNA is TGTGCCAGTAGTCCCGGGACACTGGCTAATTCACCCCTCCACTTT. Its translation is CASSPGTLANSPLHF.

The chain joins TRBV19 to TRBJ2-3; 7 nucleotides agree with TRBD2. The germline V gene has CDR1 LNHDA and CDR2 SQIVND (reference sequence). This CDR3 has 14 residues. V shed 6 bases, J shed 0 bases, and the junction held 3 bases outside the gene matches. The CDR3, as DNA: TGTGCCAGTAGCCAACTAGCGAGCACAGATACGCAGTATTTT. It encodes CASSQLASTDTQYF.

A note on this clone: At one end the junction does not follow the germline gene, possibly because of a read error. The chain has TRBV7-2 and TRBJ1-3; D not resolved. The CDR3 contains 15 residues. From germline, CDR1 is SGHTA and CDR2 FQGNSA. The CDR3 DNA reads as TGTGCCAGCAGCTTCAGCGTGGGTTCTGGAAACCCCATATATTTT. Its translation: CASSFSVGSGNPIYF.